The following is a TCR beta chain sequence with its context. The antigen remains unidentified. The CDR3 is 14 residues long. Trimming took 5 bases from V and 5 from J, leaving 15 bases between them. Germline V CDR1 and CDR2: SGHVS, FQNEAQ. The data are from a study of Ad26.COV2.S vaccination and SARS-CoV-2 variants. Study context: Of the COV1001 trial arms, the Ad26.COV2.S arm included the donor. Recipients of Ad26.COV2.S got it intramuscularly, once or twice 56 days apart.

Treatment: over 15 received Ad26.COV2.S at low or high dose, single or two shots; 5 received placebo; per-sample allocation not given. It was on day 63 after the first vaccine or placebo injection that samples were taken. Whoever gave the sample was an adult aged 18-55 years in Boston. Clones were read by immunoSEQ multiplex PCR, and TCRdb kept only the in-frame ones, dropping some. Altogether some 420,000 clones are present, approximately 87% being singletons, with the ten largest covering 3.6%. The study, taken as a whole, reports: After vaccination, reports described spike-specific CD8+ and CD4+ T cell responses as showing substantial breadth.

This TCR was sampled from a person aged 18-65 years who received the Ad26.COV2.S COVID-19 vaccine or a placebo. The V call is TRBV7-8, the J call TRBJ2-5; perhaps TRBD1 as D (6 bases). The sequencing used peripheral blood, collected in a trial of Ad26.COV2.S vaccine versus placebo. CDR3 nucleotide sequence: TGTGCCAGCAGCCCCAGGGGCGTCCGGGAGACCCAGTACTTC. This gives the protein CASSPRGVRETQYF.